Below, 5 T cell receptor beta chains from the same sample are listed, as sequenced in a study of T cell clones after liver transplantation. The repertoire was sequenced with immunoSEQ multiplex PCR; TCRdb's copy has only in-frame clones and lacks some. The data contain more than 95,000 clones, 80% to 90% of them singletons. The sequencing here drew on CD4+ T cells from blood, taken around 44 months after liver transplant. The source of these receptors is a human patient who received a liver transplant. These T cells may partly come from the graft donor.

The chain links TRBV15 to TRBJ1-1; D not certain. The V gene lost 0 bases and the J gene lost 7 bases, with 9 bases spanning the gap. The CDR3 has 13 amino acids. Per germline, CDR1 LNHNV and CDR2 YYDKDF (reference sequence). The CDR3: CATSRDRRVEAFF. In DNA form, the CDR3 reads TGTGCCACCAGCAGAGATAGGAGAGTTGAAGCTTTCTTT. Complete variable domain (other parts from reference TRBV15 and TRBJ1-1): DAMVIQNPRYQVTQFGKPVTLSCSQTLNHNVMYWYQQKSSQAPKLLFHYYDKDFNNEADTPDNFQSRRPNTSFCFLDIRSPGLGDTAMYLCATSRDRRVEAFFGQGTRLTVV.

For the CDR3, the DNA is TGCGCCAGCAGCCTAAGGCAGACAGGGCAATTCGGCTACACCTTC. It encodes CASSLRQTGQFGYTF. The J gene is TRBJ1-2, the V gene TRBV4-1; the match to TRBD1 covers 7 bases. The CDR3 sequence is 15 residues long. CDR1 is MGHRA, CDR2 YSYEKL, per germline. Trimming cost V 4 bases and J 8 bases; bases outside gene matches: 13.

This chain connects TRBV2 to TRBJ2-7; 9 nucleotides agree with TRBD2. Germline CDR1 SNHLY, CDR2 FYNNEI. Unmatched junction bases numbered 5, after V lost 5 bases and J lost 0 bases. The CDR3 has 15 residues. CDR3 DNA: TGTGCCAGCAGTACTAGCGGGCTACCCTCCTACGAGCAGTACTTC. Residues: CASSTSGLPSYEQYF.

Written as DNA, the CDR3 is TGTGCCAGCAACAGAGGGAGGGCGTTAGGCAATGAGCAGTTCTTC. The encoded protein is CASNRGRALGNEQFF. The chain is built from TRBV7-9 and TRBJ2-1; 7 nucleotides line up with TRBD2. Germline values: CDR1 SEHNR, CDR2 FQNEAQ (reference sequence). V was pared by 7 bases and J by 6 bases, with 12 bases of the junction left unmatched. The length of the CDR3 is 15 residues.

In this sample, this clone turned up once. V usage is TRBV27 and J usage is TRBJ2-6; tentative D call: TRBD1 (5 bases). The germline V gene has CDR1 MNHEY and CDR2 SMNVEV (reference sequence). Trimming took 4 bases from V and 0 from J, leaving 7 bases between them. The CDR3 covers 15 residues. CDR3 sequence: CASSSRGSGANVLTF. CDR3 bases: TGTGCCAGCAGTTCTAGGGGCTCTGGGGCCAACGTCCTGACTTTC.